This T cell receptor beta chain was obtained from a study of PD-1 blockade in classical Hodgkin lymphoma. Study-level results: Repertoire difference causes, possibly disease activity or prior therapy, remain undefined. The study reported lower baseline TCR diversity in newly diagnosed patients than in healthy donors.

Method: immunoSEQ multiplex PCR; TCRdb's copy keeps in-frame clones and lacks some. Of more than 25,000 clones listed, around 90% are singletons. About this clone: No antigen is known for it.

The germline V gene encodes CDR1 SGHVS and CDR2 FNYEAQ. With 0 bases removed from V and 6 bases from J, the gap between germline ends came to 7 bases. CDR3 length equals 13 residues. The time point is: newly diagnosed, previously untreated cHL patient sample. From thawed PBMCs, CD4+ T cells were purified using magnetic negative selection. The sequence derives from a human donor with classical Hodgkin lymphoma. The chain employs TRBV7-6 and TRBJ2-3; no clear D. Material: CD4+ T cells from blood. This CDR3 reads CASSLALADTQYF. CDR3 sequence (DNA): TGTGCCAGCAGCTTAGCGCTGGCGGATACGCAGTATTTT.